This T cell receptor (beta chain) was documented in a study of T cells in Graves' hyperthyroidism and ophthalmopathy (dated by TCRdb to about 2019). Looking at the study overall: Peripheral blood samples were taken at the time of initial diagnosis, prior to any treatment. The 90 to 100 discovery patients were randomly split 7:3 into training and test sets. Prospective prediction of ophthalmopathy was tested in an independent validation cohort consisting of some 19 hyperthyroidism patients and 15 or so patients who later progressed to ophthalmopathy. In addition, the study compared T-cell repertoires in thyroid tissue and in blood from five to seven Graves' hyperthyroidism patients. The paper reports TCR Vbeta CDR3 sequencing of 140 or so peripheral blood samples: over 40 ophthalmopathy, fewer than 80 hyperthyroidism and about 17 progressor patients. After sampling, hyperthyroidism patients received methimazole starting at 30 mg daily, and ophthalmopathy patients received high-dose intravenous methylprednisolone. A discovery cohort of around 98 patients, about 43 with Graves' ophthalmopathy and 55 to 65 with stable Graves' hyperthyroidism, was used to find distinguishing TCR V-J signatures. The paper's findings and limits, for the study overall: Blood samples also contained most of the expanded thyroid clonotypes (frequency above 0.001), which suggests that blood repertoires may reflect thyroid immune responses. In validation, the model predicted progression to ophthalmopathy with approximately 71% sensitivity and approximately 78% specificity, a median of roughly seven months before onset. No statistical method was used to set the sample size in advance, and investigators knew the group allocation. Ophthalmopathy was separated from stable hyperthyroidism by a 13 V-J signature model, with about 86% sensitivity and about 81% specificity obtained in cross-validation and 80%/75% obtained in testing.

On this clonotype itself: Which antigen it targets is not known. Base-call qualities are not available, and no considerably larger clone is one nucleotide away.

The TCR beta CDR3 regions were amplified from the RNA transcripts. A first-round RT-PCR of the TCR CDR3 used the HTBI primer set with the Qiagen OneStep RT-PCR kit. The libraries were constructed in a second round of multiplex PCR and then size-selected and purified. The libraries were sequenced on an Illumina HiSeq2000 using paired-end 100 bp reads. Concerning the study's data processing: SOAPnuke was used to process the raw data, removing reads that contained adapters or uncalled bases, had a mean Phred below 15, or lacked an exact match to the constant primer or identifier. COPE v1.2.5 was used to merge high-quality paired reads, and clonotypes were defined as unique nucleotide sequences. MiTCR v1.1 was used to align the clonotypes against IMGT TRBV, TRBD and TRBJ reference segments. The analysis included only V-J combinations with a frequency above 0.0001, which together covered more than 98% of the repertoires. The TCS score was defined as F50 (clonal expansion) divided by E x V (chaos), with BLOSUM62-based TCRdist calculated between CDR3 peptides within each V-J. Welch's t-statistics and random forest reduced 514 V-J features to fewer than 15, which were used in a naive Bayes classifier (R e1071). The raw public data were reprocessed by TCRdb itself: fastp quality trimming at Q25, MiXCR clonotype calling, in-frame beta chains only. Rows with one shared CDR3 protein collapse into an entry with the most common genes and DNA. These V and J calls rely on TCRdb rather than the paper's analysis. For this sample there are about half a million distinct CDR3 sequences; about 16% appear just once. The top ten constitute around 32% of the sample.

CDR1 MNHNS and CDR2 SASEGT were looked up in the germline V gene. Unmatched junction bases come to 17, with V trimmed by 6 bases and J by 3 bases. CDR3 length: 18 amino acids, cysteine to phenylalanine. The kept DNA is CDR3 alone, 54 bases in frame from the first base. Moderately to severely active disease, a Clinical Activity Score of at least 3, a NOSPECS grade of at least 4, and a duration under 3 months were present in ophthalmopathy patients. The study excluded patients with uncontrolled infections, other autoimmune diseases, pregnancy or lactation. Diagnoses were established on the basis of clinical symptoms, serum thyroxine and TRAb, thyroid ultrasound, and orbital computed tomography. PBMCs were separated from approximately 9.9 ml of fresh peripheral blood using Ficoll-Paque density gradient centrifugation. Total RNA was extracted using Trizol reagent, and RNA quality was assessed on an Agilent 2100 Bioanalyzer.

Sequenced: blood. The sequence is built from TRBV6-1 and TRBJ2-3; a stretch of 8 junction bases matches TRBD2. The clonotype was recovered from a woman younger than 45 with Graves' ophthalmopathy. The DNA sequence is given as TGTGCCAGCAGGAATTTTAAGCGGGAGACGTCTCGGACAGATACGCAGTATTTT. This encodes CASRNFKRETSRTDTQYF.